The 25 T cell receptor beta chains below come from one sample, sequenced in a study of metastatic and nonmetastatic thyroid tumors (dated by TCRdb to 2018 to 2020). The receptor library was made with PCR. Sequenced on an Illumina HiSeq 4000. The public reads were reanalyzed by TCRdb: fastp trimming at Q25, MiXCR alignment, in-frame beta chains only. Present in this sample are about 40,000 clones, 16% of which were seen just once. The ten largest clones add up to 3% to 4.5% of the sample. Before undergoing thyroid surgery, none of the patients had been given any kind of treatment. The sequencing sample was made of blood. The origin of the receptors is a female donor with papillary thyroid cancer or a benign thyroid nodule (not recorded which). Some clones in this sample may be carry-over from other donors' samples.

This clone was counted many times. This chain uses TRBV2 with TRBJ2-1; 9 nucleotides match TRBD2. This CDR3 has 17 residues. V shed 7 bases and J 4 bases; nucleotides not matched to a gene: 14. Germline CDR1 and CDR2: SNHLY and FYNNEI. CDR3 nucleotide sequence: TGTGCCAGCATTCCCCGAGTGGGACTAGCCGGGTACAATGAGCAGTTCTTC. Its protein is CASIPRVGLAGYNEQFF.

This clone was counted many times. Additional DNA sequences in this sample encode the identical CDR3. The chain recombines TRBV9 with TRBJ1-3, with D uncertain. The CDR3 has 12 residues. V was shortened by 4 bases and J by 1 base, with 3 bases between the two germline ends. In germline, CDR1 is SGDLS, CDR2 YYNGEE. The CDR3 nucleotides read TGTGCCAGCAGCAGATCTGGAAACACCATATATTTT. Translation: CASSRSGNTIYF.

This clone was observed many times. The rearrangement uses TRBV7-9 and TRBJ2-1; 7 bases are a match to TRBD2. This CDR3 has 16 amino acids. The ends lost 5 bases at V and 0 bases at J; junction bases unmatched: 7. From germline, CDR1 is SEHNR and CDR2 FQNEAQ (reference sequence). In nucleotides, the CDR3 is TGTGCCAGCAGCCCGAGCAGCGGGACCTCCTACAATGAGCAGTTCTTC. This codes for CASSPSSGTSYNEQFF.

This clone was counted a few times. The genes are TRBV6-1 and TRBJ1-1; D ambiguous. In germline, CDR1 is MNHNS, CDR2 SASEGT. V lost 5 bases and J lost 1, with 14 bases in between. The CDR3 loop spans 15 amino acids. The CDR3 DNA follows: TGTGCCAGCAGTATGTTGGACGGCGCGAACACTGAAGCTTTCTTT. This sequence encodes CASSMLDGANTEAFF.

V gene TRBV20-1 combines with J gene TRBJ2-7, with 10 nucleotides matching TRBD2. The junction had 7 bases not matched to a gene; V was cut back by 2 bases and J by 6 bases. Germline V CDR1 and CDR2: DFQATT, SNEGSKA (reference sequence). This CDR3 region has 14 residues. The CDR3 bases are TGCAGTGCTAGACTCGCTAGCGGGAGCGCCGAGCAGTACTTC. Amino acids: CSARLASGSAEQYF.

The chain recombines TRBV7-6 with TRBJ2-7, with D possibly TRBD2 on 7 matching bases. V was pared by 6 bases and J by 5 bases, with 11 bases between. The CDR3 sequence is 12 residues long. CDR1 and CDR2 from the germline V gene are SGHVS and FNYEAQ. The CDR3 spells CASRGGLDEQYF. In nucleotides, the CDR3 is TGTGCCAGCAGGGGGGGGCTCGACGAGCAGTACTTC.

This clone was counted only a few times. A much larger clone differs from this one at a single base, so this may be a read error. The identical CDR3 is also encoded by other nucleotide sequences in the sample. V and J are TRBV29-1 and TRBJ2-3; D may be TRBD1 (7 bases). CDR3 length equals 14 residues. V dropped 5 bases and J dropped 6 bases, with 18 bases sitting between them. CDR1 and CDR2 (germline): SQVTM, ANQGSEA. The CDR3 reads CSVRQGGSTDTQYF. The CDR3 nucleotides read TGCAGCGTTAGACAGGGAGGATCCACGGATACGCAGTATTTT.

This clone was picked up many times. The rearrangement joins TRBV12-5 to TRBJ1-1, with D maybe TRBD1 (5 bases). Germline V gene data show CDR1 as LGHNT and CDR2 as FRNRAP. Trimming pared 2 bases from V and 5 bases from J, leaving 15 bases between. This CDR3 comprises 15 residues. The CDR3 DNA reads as TGTGCTAGTGGTTTGTGGCAGGGCGGAGGGACTGAAGCTTTCTTT. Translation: CASGLWQGGGTEAFF.

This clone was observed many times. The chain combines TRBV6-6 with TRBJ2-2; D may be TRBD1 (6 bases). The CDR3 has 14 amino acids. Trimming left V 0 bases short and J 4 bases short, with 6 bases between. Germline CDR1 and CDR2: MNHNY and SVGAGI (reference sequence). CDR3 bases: TGTGCCAGCAGTTACTCAGGGGGCACCGGGGAGCTGTTTTTT. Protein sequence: CASSYSGGTGELFF.

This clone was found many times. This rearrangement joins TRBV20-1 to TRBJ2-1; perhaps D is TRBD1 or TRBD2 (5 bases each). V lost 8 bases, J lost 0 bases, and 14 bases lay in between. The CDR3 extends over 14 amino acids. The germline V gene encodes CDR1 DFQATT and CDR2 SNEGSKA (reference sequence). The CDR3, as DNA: TGCAGTCAATCCGGGGACGGCTCCTACAATGAGCAGTTCTTC. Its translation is CSQSGDGSYNEQFF.

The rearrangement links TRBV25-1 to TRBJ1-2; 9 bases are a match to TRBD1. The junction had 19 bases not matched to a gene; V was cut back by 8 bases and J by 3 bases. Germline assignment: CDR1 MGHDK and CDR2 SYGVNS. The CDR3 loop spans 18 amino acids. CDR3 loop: CASGPGTGKGTMDYGYTF. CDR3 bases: TGTGCCAGCGGTCCCGGGACAGGGAAAGGGACCATGGACTATGGCTACACCTTC.

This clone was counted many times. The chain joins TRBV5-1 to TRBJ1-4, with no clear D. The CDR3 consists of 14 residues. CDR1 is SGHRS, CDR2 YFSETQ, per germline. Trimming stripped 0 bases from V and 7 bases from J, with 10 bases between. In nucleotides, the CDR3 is TGCGCCAGCAGCTTGGCCCAAGGAGGTGAAAAACTGTTTTTT. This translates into CASSLAQGGEKLFF.

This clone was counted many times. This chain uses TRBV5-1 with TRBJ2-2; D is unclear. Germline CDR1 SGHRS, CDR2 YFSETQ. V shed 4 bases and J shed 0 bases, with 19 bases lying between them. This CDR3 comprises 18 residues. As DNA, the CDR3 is TGCGCCAGCAGCCACTTCATGCTTCGCCACGCGAACACCGGGGAGCTGTTTTTT. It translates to CASSHFMLRHANTGELFF.

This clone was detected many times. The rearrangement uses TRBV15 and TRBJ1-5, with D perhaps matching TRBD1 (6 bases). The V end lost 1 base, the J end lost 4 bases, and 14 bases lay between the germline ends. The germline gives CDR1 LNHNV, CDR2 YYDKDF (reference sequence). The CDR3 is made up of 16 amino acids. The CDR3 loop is CATSRGTGTLNQPQHF. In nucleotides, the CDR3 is TGTGCCACCAGCAGAGGTACCGGGACACTTAATCAGCCCCAGCATTTT.

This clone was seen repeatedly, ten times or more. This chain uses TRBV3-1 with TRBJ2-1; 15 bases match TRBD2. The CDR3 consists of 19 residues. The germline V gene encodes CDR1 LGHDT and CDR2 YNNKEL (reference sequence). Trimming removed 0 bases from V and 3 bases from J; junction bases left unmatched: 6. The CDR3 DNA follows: TGTGCCAGCAGCCAAGATAGGACTAGCGGGAGGGCCGACTACAATGAGCAGTTCTTC. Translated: CASSQDRTSGRADYNEQFF.

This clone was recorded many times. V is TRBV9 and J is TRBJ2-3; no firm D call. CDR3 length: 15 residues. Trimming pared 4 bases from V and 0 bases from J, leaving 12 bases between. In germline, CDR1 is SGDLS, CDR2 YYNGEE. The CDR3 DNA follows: TGTGCCAGCAGCTGGGCAGCCGATAGCACAGATACGCAGTATTTT. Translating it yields CASSWAADSTDTQYF.

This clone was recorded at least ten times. The CDR3 DNA reads as TGCGCCAGCAGCCACCCCCCGGACAGGGGGCGTAGCACAGATACGCAGTATTTT. It specifies CASSHPPDRGRSTDTQYF. The rearrangement joins TRBV4-1 to TRBJ2-3; 11 bases align to TRBD1. V lost 3 bases, J lost 0 bases, and 8 bases stayed unmatched. Germline values: CDR1 MGHRA, CDR2 YSYEKL. The length of the CDR3 is 18 residues.

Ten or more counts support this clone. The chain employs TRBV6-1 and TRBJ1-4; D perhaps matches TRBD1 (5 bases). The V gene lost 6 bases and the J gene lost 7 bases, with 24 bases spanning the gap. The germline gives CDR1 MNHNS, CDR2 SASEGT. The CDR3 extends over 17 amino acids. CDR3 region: CASSLPTSGGFGEKLFF. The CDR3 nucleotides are TGTGCCAGCAGCCTTCCCACGTCGGGGGGATTTGGTGAAAAACTGTTTTTT.

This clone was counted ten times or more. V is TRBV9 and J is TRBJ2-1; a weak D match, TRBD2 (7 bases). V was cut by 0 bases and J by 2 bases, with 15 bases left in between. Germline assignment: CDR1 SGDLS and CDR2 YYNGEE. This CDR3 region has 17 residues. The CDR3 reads CASSVAEGGGPYNEQFF. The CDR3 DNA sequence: TGTGCCAGCAGCGTAGCTGAGGGAGGGGGGCCCTACAATGAGCAGTTCTTC.

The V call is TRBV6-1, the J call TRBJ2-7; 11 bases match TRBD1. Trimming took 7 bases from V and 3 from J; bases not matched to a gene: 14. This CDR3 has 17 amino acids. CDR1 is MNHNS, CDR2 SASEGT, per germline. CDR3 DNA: TGTGCCAGCACCAATTTAGGACAGGGGGCAGTAGGCTACGAGCAGTACTTC. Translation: CASTNLGQGAVGYEQYF.

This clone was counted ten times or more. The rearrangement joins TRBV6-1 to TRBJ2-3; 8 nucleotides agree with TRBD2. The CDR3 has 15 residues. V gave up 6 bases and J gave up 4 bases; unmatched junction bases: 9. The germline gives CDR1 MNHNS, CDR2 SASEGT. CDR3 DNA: TGTGCCAGCAGATATGGTCGGGGGGGCCCAGATACGCAGTATTTT. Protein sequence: CASRYGRGGPDTQYF.

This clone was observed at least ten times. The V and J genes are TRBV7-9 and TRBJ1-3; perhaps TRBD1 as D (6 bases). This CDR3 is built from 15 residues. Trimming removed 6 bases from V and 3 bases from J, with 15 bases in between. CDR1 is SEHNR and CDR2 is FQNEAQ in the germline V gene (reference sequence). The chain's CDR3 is CASSPVGGIGNTIYF. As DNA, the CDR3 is TGTGCCAGCAGTCCTGTCGGGGGCATTGGAAACACCATATATTTT.

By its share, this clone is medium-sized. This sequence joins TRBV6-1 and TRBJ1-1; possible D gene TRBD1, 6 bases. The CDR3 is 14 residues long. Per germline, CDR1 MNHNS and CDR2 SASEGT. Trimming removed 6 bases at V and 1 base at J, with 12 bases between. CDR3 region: CASSPTQGNTEAFF. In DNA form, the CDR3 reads TGTGCCAGCAGCCCAACACAGGGGAACACTGAAGCTTTCTTT.

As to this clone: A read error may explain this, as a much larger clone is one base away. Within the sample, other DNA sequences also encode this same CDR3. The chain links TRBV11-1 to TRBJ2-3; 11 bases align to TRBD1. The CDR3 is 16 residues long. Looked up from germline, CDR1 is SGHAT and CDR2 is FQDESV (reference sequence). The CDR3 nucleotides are TGTGCCAGCAGCTTAGCGGGACAGGGGGTATCGGATACTCAGTATTTT. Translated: CASSLAGQGVSDTQYF.

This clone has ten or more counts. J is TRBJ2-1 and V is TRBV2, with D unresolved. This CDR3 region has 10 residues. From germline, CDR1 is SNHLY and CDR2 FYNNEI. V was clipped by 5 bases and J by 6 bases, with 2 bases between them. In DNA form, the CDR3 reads TGTGCCAGCAGTTTCAATGAGCAGTTCTTC. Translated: CASSFNEQFF.